The 23 T cell receptor beta chains presented below share a single source sample, sequenced in a study of shared clonotypes between healthy human individuals. Profiled with immunoSEQ multiplex PCR; TCRdb holds only in-frame clones, not every one. The top ten clones hold 1.5% to 2% of a sample with roughly 2.1 million clones, about 92% of them seen once. Naive CD8 isolation took CD45RO-negative cells positively selected for CCR7 and excluded terminally differentiated effector memory CD45RA+ cells. The specimen was naive CD8+ T cells from PBMCs. The receptors shown here come from a man between 18 and 35 years old in good health. Some clones in this sample may be carry-over from other donors' samples.

This chain joins TRBV6-5 and TRBJ1-2; 10 positions match TRBD1. Germline values: CDR1 MNHEY, CDR2 SVGAGI. The CDR3 is 15 residues long. Trimming removed 6 bases from V and 2 bases from J; junction bases left unmatched: 6. This CDR3 is CASSRRTGGNYGYTF. The CDR3 DNA is TGTGCCAGCAGCCGACGGACAGGGGGAAACTATGGCTACACCTTC.

This sequence joins TRBV5-1 and TRBJ1-1; 9 bases line up with TRBD1. V trimming: 3 bases; J trimming: 4 bases; junction bases outside the gene matches: 4. The germline CDR1 and CDR2 sequences are SGHRS and YFSETQ. The CDR3 covers 14 residues. CDR3 sequence: CASSWGQGGTEAFF. For the CDR3, the DNA is TGCGCCAGCAGCTGGGGACAGGGCGGCACTGAAGCTTTCTTT.

This rearrangement joins TRBV29-1 to TRBJ2-1, with D maybe TRBD2 (7 bases). Per the germline V gene, CDR1 is SQVTM and CDR2 is ANQGSEA. This CDR3 is built from 15 residues. The germline V and J ends were trimmed by 5 bases and 8 bases, with 22 bases remaining between them. The CDR3 loop is CSVSGDLEAGDEQFF. The CDR3 bases are TGCAGCGTTTCAGGGGACCTGGAGGCGGGGGATGAGCAGTTCTTC.

The genes are TRBV7-2 and TRBJ2-7; TRBD1 matches 7 bases. V shed 1 base and J 2 bases; nucleotides not matched to a gene: 5. This CDR3 contains 15 residues. Germline CDR1 is SGHTA and CDR2 is FQGNSA. In DNA, the CDR3 is TGTGCCAGCAGCTTAGACAGGGGTCCGACCTACGAGCAGTACTTC. Translated: CASSLDRGPTYEQYF.

The chain uses TRBV4-1 and TRBJ1-5, with D uncertain. This CDR3 region has 14 residues. V was shortened by 0 bases and J by 3 bases, with 6 bases between the two germline ends. CDR1 MGHRA and CDR2 YSYEKL come from the germline V gene. The CDR3 DNA follows: TGCGCCAGCAGCCAAGAGGGGTTCAATCAGCCCCAGCATTTT. Translation gives CASSQEGFNQPQHF.

The CDR3 DNA is TGTGCCAACCGGAAAGCCTACGAGCAGTACTTC. Translating gives CANRKAYEQYF. The rearrangement uses TRBV9 and TRBJ2-7; no reliable D call. The germline V gene has CDR1 SGDLS and CDR2 YYNGEE. The CDR3 is 11 residues long. The germline V and J ends were trimmed by 9 bases and 2 bases, with 9 bases remaining between them.

The count of this clone is one. The rearrangement uses TRBV6-6 and TRBJ2-5, with D tentatively TRBD1 (6 bases). Germline V gene sequence: CDR1 MNHNY, CDR2 SVGAGI (reference sequence). This CDR3 has 15 amino acids. Between the trimmed V and J ends, which lost 1 base and 2 bases, there was a span of 11 bases. The CDR3 loop reads CASSYFKGQQETQYF. The CDR3 DNA is TGTGCCAGCAGTTACTTCAAAGGACAGCAAGAGACCCAGTACTTC.

The chain joins TRBV28 to TRBJ2-1; D possibly corresponds to TRBD2 (5 bases). Germline lookup yields CDR1 MDHEN and CDR2 SYDVKM. The length of the CDR3 is 18 residues. Trimming took 8 bases from V and 1 from J, leaving 24 bases between them. DNA of the CDR3: TGTGCCAGCCACGGAGAGCCTCGTGGTGGGAGATCCTACAATGAGCAGTTCTTC. Translated, it gives CASHGEPRGGRSYNEQFF.

The gene calls are TRBV7-9 and TRBJ2-7; D may be TRBD1 or TRBD2 (5 bases each). CDR1 and CDR2 from the germline V gene are SEHNR and FQNEAQ (reference sequence). Deletions cut 6 bases from V and 3 bases from J, with 21 bases between. CDR3 length equals 16 residues. The CDR3 protein is CASSSRDPTDIYEQYF. The CDR3 DNA follows: TGTGCCAGCAGTAGCCGGGACCCAACAGATATCTACGAGCAGTACTTC.

The V call is TRBV29-1, the J call TRBJ2-5; D is possibly TRBD2 (5 bases). Germline-derived CDR1 and CDR2 are SQVTM and ANQGSEA. The CDR3 totals 13 residues. V was clipped by 0 bases and J by 5 bases, with 10 bases between them. The DNA of the CDR3 is TGCAGCGTTGAAGACCCGGGGATGGAGACCCAGTACTTC. It encodes CSVEDPGMETQYF.

The chain employs TRBV5-1 and TRBJ2-3; the match to TRBD1 covers 12 bases. Germline assignment: CDR1 SGHRS and CDR2 YFSETQ. Germline trimming cut 5 bases from V and 5 bases from J; bases unmatched to any gene: 9. The CDR3 spans 16 residues. The CDR3 DNA reads TGCGCCAGCAGTCCCGGGACAGGGGGCTCGGGAGATACGCAGTATTTT. This codes for CASSPGTGGSGDTQYF.

This sequence joins TRBV2 and TRBJ2-3; 12 nucleotides align to TRBD1. CDR1 and CDR2 (germline): SNHLY, FYNNEI. The V and J ends lost 10 bases and 6 bases, in that order; junction bases with no gene match: 11. The CDR3 sequence is 15 residues long. The CDR3 reads CANQGQGAATDTQYF. As DNA, the CDR3 is TGTGCCAACCAGGGACAGGGGGCGGCCACTGATACGCAGTATTTT.

V gene TRBV9 combines with J gene TRBJ1-1; no clear D gene. V was clipped by 3 bases and J by 1 base, with 19 bases between them. The CDR3 covers 17 residues. Germline lookup yields CDR1 SGDLS and CDR2 YYNGEE. The CDR3 DNA follows: TGTGCCAGCAGCGAATCCTCAGCTTGGGGAGGGAACACTGAAGCTTTCTTT. It translates to CASSESSAWGGNTEAFF.

The chain uses TRBV2 and TRBJ2-3; TRBD1 matches at 10 bases. The CDR3 totals 14 residues. V lost 8 bases to trimming and J lost 2 bases; unmatched junction nucleotides: 4. CDR1 SNHLY and CDR2 FYNNEI come from the germline V gene. The CDR3 DNA reads as TGTGCCAGCCCCGGGACAGGGGCCACAGATACGCAGTATTTT. Encoded protein: CASPGTGATDTQYF.

V is TRBV27 and J is TRBJ2-7; the D is unclear. The CDR3 is 13 residues long. The germline V gene has CDR1 MNHEY and CDR2 SMNVEV (reference sequence). Trimming took off 5 bases at V and 3 bases at J, with 11 bases between the two ends. The CDR3 loop is CASSPLYDYEQYF. The DNA of the CDR3 is TGTGCCAGCAGTCCCCTATATGACTACGAGCAGTACTTC.

A remark on this clone: Other DNA sequences in the sample encode the same CDR3. The chain has TRBV6-5 and TRBJ1-1; D gene ambiguous. The V end was cut by 6 bases, the J end by 6 bases, with 8 bases between. Per the germline V gene, CDR1 is MNHEY and CDR2 is SVGAGI. The CDR3 sequence is 11 residues long. The CDR3 sequence is CASRGGPEAFF. As DNA, the CDR3 is TGTGCCAGCAGAGGAGGACCTGAAGCTTTCTTT.

This chain joins TRBV5-6 and TRBJ2-7; no reliable D call. CDR3 length: 13 residues. The V gene's germline CDR1 is SGHDT and CDR2 YYEEEE. V shed 7 bases and J shed 5 bases, with 16 bases lying between them. In nucleotides, the CDR3 is TGTGCCAGCTCCGAACGTCCGTTGGACGAGCAGTACTTC. It yields the protein CASSERPLDEQYF.

The V and J genes are TRBV4-3 and TRBJ1-2; possibly TRBD1 for D (6 bases). Germline V gene lookup returns CDR1 LGHNA and CDR2 YSLEER. The CDR3 extends over 14 amino acids. V gave up 4 bases and J gave up 5 bases, with 14 bases separating them. The CDR3 loop is CASSPDSGAYGYTF. In nucleotides, the CDR3 is TGCGCCAGCAGCCCGGACAGCGGGGCTTATGGCTACACCTTC.

For this clone: Other DNA sequences within the sample encode an identical CDR3. The chain carries TRBV20-1 and TRBJ1-5; D not resolved. The CDR3 length is 11 residues. V lost 0 bases, J lost 6 bases, and 3 bases lay in between. Germline V gene lookup returns CDR1 DFQATT and CDR2 SNEGSKA (reference sequence). The chain's CDR3 is CSARDGQPQHF. In nucleotides, the CDR3 is TGCAGTGCTAGAGACGGTCAGCCCCAGCATTTT.

V gene TRBV11-2 combines with J gene TRBJ2-5; 8 bases map to TRBD2. The CDR3 consists of 15 residues. J gave up 5 bases and V 2 bases, and 7 bases lay outside the gene matches. CDR1 is SGHAT and CDR2 is FQNNGV in the germline V gene. CDR3 nucleotides: TGTGCCAGCAGCTTAACTAGCGGTTTGGGGGAGACCCAGTACTTC. Protein sequence: CASSLTSGLGETQYF.

V and J are TRBV27 and TRBJ2-7; 14 positions match TRBD2. Trimming removed 6 bases from V and 0 bases from J; junction bases left unmatched: 7. This CDR3 spans 17 amino acids. CDR1 is MNHEY, CDR2 SMNVEV, per germline (reference sequence). The CDR3 loop reads CASRAGLAGASSYEQYF. In DNA, the CDR3 is TGTGCCAGCAGGGCGGGACTAGCGGGGGCCAGCTCCTACGAGCAGTACTTC.

The chain links TRBV4-1 to TRBJ1-1; perhaps TRBD1 as D (5 bases). CDR1 is MGHRA and CDR2 is YSYEKL in the germline V gene. This CDR3 has 16 amino acids. V lost 4 bases and J lost 2, with 17 bases in between. DNA of the CDR3: TGCGCCAGCAGCCCCGGGGGGGGAGAAGTTAACACTGAAGCTTTCTTT. The encoded protein is CASSPGGGEVNTEAFF.

CDR3 nucleotide sequence: TGTGCCAGCAGTCCTTGGATCGCGGGAGGTACCAGAGATACGCAGTATTTT. This codes for CASSPWIAGGTRDTQYF. This chain connects TRBV27 to TRBJ2-3; 8 bases are a match to TRBD2. After removal of 5 bases from V and 5 bases from J, the junction contained 15 bases not matched to a gene. Germline CDR1 MNHEY, CDR2 SMNVEV (reference sequence). The CDR3 totals 17 residues.